This TCR beta chain was obtained from a study of CD8 T cells in Susac syndrome. Study-level background: Blood was drawn from Susac syndrome patients while they were therapy-naive, on corticosteroids, or on intravenous immunoglobulin alone. Study-wide results and caveats: The CD4+ T cell repertoires in Susac syndrome were not clonally expanded.

To note about this clonotype: Its antigen is unidentified.

Roughly 0.5 to 1 ug RNA was reverse transcribed with random hexamers. Amplification of TCR beta CDR3 across 54 Vbeta and 13 Jbeta was performed with immunoSEQ multiplex PCR. TCRdb passed the immunoSEQ multiplex PCR reads through MiXCR, listing each CDR3 protein once. The sample comprises 200,000 to 300,000 distinct CDR3 sequences, about 96% of which are singletons, and about 0.094% rests with the top ten. Specimen: CD4+ T cells from PBMCs. This clonotype was obtained from a human donor with Susac syndrome.

The CDR3 DNA follows: TGTGCCAGCAGCTCCAGGTTTGGTACGCAGTATTTT. Translation: CASSSRFGTQYF. V and J are TRBV28 and TRBJ2-3; D unresolved. Trimming took off 6 bases at V and 8 bases at J, with 12 bases between the two ends. This CDR3 region has 12 residues. Germline CDR1 and CDR2: MDHEN and SYDVKM.